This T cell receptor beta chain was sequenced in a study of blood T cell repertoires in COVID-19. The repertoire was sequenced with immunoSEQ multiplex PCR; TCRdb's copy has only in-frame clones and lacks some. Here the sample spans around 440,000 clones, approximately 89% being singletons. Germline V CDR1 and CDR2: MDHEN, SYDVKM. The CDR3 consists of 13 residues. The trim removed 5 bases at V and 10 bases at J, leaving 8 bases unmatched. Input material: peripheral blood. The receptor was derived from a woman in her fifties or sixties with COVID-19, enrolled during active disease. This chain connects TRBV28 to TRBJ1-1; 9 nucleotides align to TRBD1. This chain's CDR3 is CASSLRDREGAFF. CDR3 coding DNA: TGTGCCAGCAGTCTCCGGGACAGGGAAGGAGCTTTCTTT.